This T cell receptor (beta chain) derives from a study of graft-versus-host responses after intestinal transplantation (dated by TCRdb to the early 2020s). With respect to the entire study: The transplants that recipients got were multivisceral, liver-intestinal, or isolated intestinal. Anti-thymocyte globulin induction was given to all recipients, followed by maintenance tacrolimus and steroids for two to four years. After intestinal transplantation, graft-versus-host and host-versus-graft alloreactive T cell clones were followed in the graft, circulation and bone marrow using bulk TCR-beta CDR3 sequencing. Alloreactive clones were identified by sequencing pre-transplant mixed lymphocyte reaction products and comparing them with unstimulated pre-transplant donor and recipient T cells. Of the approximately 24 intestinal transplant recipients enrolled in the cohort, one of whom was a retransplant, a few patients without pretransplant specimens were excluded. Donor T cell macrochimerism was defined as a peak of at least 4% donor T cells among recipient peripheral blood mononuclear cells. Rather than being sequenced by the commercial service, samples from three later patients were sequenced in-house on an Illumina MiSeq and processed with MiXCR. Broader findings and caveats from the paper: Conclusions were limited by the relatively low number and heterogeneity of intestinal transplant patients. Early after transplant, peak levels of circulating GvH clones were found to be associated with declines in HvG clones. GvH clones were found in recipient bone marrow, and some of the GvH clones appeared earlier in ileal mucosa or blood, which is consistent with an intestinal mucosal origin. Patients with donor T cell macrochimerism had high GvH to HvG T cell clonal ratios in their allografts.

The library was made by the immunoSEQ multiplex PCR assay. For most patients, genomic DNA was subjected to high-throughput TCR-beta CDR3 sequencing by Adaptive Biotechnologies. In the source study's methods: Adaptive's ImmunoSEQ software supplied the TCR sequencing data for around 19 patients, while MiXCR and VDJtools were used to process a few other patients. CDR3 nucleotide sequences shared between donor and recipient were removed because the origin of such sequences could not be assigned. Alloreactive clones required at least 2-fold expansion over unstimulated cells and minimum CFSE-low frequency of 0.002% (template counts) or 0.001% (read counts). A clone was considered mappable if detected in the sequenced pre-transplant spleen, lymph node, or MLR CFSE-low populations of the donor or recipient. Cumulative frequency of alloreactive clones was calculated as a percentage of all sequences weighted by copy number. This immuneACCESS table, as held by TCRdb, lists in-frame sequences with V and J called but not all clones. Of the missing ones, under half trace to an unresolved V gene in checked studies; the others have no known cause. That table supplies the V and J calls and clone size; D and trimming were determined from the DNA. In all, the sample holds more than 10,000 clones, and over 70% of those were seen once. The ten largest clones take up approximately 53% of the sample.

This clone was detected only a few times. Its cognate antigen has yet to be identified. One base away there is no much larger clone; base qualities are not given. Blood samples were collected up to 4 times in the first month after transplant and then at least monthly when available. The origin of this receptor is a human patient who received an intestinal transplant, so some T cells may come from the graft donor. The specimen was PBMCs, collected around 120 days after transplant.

This receptor has the CDR3 CASRLAGAYEQYF. The nucleotide sequence is TGTGCCAGCAGACTAGCGGGCGCCTACGAGCAGTACTTC. The rearrangement joined TRBV7-8 to TRBJ2-7, with 9 bases matching TRBD2. Trimming leaves V shorter by 6 bases and J shorter by 2 bases, with the junction holding 2 bases beyond the gene matches. Reading from cysteine to phenylalanine, the CDR3 counts 13 amino acids. Solely the CDR3 DNA is kept, with 39 bases framed from the first base. CDR1 and CDR2 (SGHVS, FQNEAQ) derive from the germline V gene. Full variable domain (CDR3 extended with the reference TRBV7-8 and TRBJ2-7 proteins): GAGVSQSPRYKVAKRGQDVALRCDPISGHVSLFWYQQALGQGPEFLTYFQNEAQLDKSGLPSDRFFAERPEGSVSTLKIQRTQQEDSAVYLCASRLAGAYEQYFGPGTRLTVT.